The source of this TCR beta chain is a study of T cells in women clearing cervical HPV infection. At the level of the study: Control women cleared a single incident HPV16 infection within 12 months. Study-level results: Unknown T-cell numbers per sample may underlie the richness differences. Combining TCR richness with V gene abundances gave roughly 0.84 AUC. CIN3+ cases had significantly higher TCR richness than controls; evenness did not differ.

Here immunoSEQ multiplex PCR was the method, and the copy in TCRdb shows in-frame clones only, minus some. Its clone listing holds approximately 30,000 clones. On this clone itself: Its specificity is unknown.

The sequenced material came from blood buffy coat. The clonotype was recovered from a woman between 18 and 69 years old with a cervical HPV16 infection that either progressed to CIN3+ or cleared (not recorded which).

The CDR3 DNA, read in part, is TGTGCCATCAGTGTGGGCCGACACGGC. It translates to CAISVGRHG. The whole CDR3 protein reads CAISVGRHGYTF. The V call is TRBV10-3, the J call TRBJ1-2; D gene uncertain. Read sequence stops 3 residues before the CDR3 end, and the germline J gene provides the missing end. This CDR3 has 12 residues. The germline V gene has CDR1 ENHRY and CDR2 SYGVKD.